These 5 T cell receptor beta chains came from one sample sequenced in a study of blood T cell repertoires in COVID-19. Using immunoSEQ multiplex PCR, the repertoire was profiled, and TCRdb retains in-frame clones only, with some absent. The sample carries some 240,000 clones, 82% recorded once. Sequences were obtained from peripheral blood. These receptor sequences come from an older woman with COVID-19, enrolled during active disease.

J is TRBJ1-4 and V is TRBV14; 9 positions agree with TRBD1. Germline assignment: CDR1 SGHDN and CDR2 FVKESK. Trimming at V came to 4 bases and at J to 7 bases, leaving 7 bases not matched to a gene. The CDR3 totals 15 residues. Here the CDR3 reads CASSLRPGQGEKLFF. DNA of the CDR3: TGTGCCAGCAGCCTTCGACCGGGACAGGGTGAAAAACTGTTTTTT.

This chain links TRBV6-5 with TRBJ1-6; TRBD1 might be the D (5 bases). The V end was cut by 4 bases, the J end by 4 bases, with 11 bases between. CDR3 length equals 15 residues. Germline-derived CDR1 and CDR2 are MNHEY and SVGAGI. CDR3 bases: TGTGCCAGCAGTTTTGACAGATGGTATAATTCACCCCTCCACTTT. This translates into CASSFDRWYNSPLHF.

The chain couples TRBV28 to TRBJ2-5; TRBD2 matches at 9 bases. This CDR3 spans 16 amino acids. V dropped 6 bases and J dropped 4; count of bases not matched to a gene: 12. In germline, CDR1 is MDHEN, CDR2 SYDVKM. CDR3 DNA: TGTGCCAGCAGCTTGGACTTAGCGGGAGCGGGAGAGACCCAGTACTTC. This encodes CASSLDLAGAGETQYF.

This sequence joins TRBV28 and TRBJ1-1; 10 bases fit TRBD1. Germline CDR1 reads MDHEN; CDR2 reads SYDVKM. The V segment lost 2 bases and the J segment 3 bases; nucleotides outside the gene matches: 6. The CDR3 consists of 16 residues. The CDR3 spells CASSLGGQGGYTEAFF. CDR3 nucleotide sequence: TGTGCCAGCAGTTTAGGTGGACAGGGGGGATACACTGAAGCTTTCTTT.

This CDR3 reads CASSSPPGNTIYF. In nucleotides, the CDR3 is TGTGCCAGCAGTTCCCCTCCGGGAAACACCATATATTTT. The J gene is TRBJ1-3, the V gene TRBV5-5; D is unresolved. Germline V gene lookup returns CDR1 SGHKS and CDR2 YYEKEE (reference sequence). This CDR3 has 13 amino acids. The ends were cut back, 5 bases at V and 4 bases at J, with 10 bases in the middle.